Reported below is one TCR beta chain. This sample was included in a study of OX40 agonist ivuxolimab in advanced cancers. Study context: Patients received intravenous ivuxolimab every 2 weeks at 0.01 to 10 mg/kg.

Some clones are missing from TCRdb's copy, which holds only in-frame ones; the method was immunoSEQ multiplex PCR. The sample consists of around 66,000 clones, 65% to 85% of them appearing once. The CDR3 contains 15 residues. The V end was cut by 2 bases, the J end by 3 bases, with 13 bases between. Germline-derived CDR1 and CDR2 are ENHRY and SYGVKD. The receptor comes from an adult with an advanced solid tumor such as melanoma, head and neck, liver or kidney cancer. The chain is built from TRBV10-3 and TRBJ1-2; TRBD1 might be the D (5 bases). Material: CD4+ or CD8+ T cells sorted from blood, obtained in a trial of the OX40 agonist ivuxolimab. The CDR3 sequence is CAISENVQAHYGYTF. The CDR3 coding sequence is TGTGCCATCAGTGAGAACGTACAGGCTCACTATGGCTACACCTTC.